This passage covers 7 T cell receptor beta chains from one sample sequenced in a study of shared clonotypes between healthy human individuals. Libraries were prepared by immunoSEQ multiplex PCR; TCRdb keeps only in-frame clonotypes and omits some of them. Among a few hundred thousand clones listed, roughly four fifths were seen once. The material sequenced was PBMCs. These receptors originate from a woman in her forties in good health. Some clones in this sample may be carry-over from other donors' samples.

The chain joins TRBV28 to TRBJ1-2, with unresolved D. This CDR3 is 15 amino acids long. V lost 0 bases and J 3 bases, leaving 11 bases between the germline ends. Per germline, CDR1 MDHEN and CDR2 SYDVKM. The CDR3 DNA is TGTGCCAGCAGTTTATGGGCGGGCGGCGACTATGGCTACACCTTC. This sequence encodes CASSLWAGGDYGYTF.

In this sample, this clone turned up once. The chain recombines TRBV27 with TRBJ1-2; D is ambiguous. The CDR3 totals 14 residues. Germline loops: CDR1 MNHEY, CDR2 SMNVEV (reference sequence). V dropped 6 bases and J dropped 4 bases, with 15 bases sitting between them. The CDR3 loop is CASSLSVSVYGYTF. CDR3 DNA sequence: TGTGCCAGCAGCCTGTCCGTCAGTGTCTATGGCTACACCTTC.

This clone occurred a few times. This chain links TRBV5-4 with TRBJ2-7; perhaps D is TRBD1 or TRBD2 (5 bases each). This CDR3 region has 16 residues. The V end was cut by 0 bases, the J end by 3 bases, with 16 bases between. CDR1 is SGHNT, CDR2 YYREEE, per germline (reference sequence). The CDR3 reads CASSLGGAAPFYEQYF. In DNA form, the CDR3 reads TGTGCCAGCAGCTTGGGAGGGGCGGCGCCCTTCTACGAGCAGTACTTC.

The rearrangement uses TRBV7-2 and TRBJ2-1; no firm D call. The CDR3 runs 13 residues. V was shortened by 1 base and J by 4 bases, with 5 bases between the two germline ends. Per germline, CDR1 SGHTA and CDR2 FQGNSA. CDR3 in amino acids: CASSLVGYNEQFF. CDR3 in DNA: TGTGCCAGCAGCTTAGTTGGGTACAATGAGCAGTTCTTC.

The chain couples TRBV11-2 to TRBJ1-2; 10 nucleotides agree with TRBD1. V dropped 1 base and J dropped 6; count of bases not matched to a gene: 8. The CDR3 is made up of 16 amino acids. The germline V gene has CDR1 SGHAT and CDR2 FQNNGV. CDR3 protein: CASSLGVWDRGHGYTF. CDR3 bases: TGTGCCAGCAGCTTAGGGGTATGGGACAGGGGCCATGGCTACACCTTC.

This clone has just a few counts. V usage is TRBV2 and J usage is TRBJ2-7; 9 bases line up with TRBD2. The trim removed 5 bases at V and 2 bases at J, leaving 7 bases unmatched. The CDR3 consists of 15 residues. The germline V gene has CDR1 SNHLY and CDR2 FYNNEI. The CDR3 DNA is TGTGCCAGCAGTCAAAGCGGGAGGATGCCCTACGAGCAGTACTTC. Protein sequence: CASSQSGRMPYEQYF.

The CDR3 is CASSLQGHRFLETQYF. The DNA for the CDR3 is TGTGCCAGCAGTTTACAGGGACACCGGTTTTTAGAGACCCAGTACTTC. The chain joins TRBV28 to TRBJ2-5; perhaps TRBD1 as D (6 bases). Deletions cut 2 bases from V and 4 bases from J, with 17 bases between. This CDR3 region has 16 residues. In germline, CDR1 is MDHEN, CDR2 SYDVKM.